Listed below are T cell receptor beta chains from one sample, sequenced in a study of OX40 agonist ivuxolimab in advanced cancers. The data were produced by immunoSEQ multiplex PCR, yet TCRdb's version contains in-frame clones alone and is incomplete. The sample has about 92,000 clones, around nine tenths seen once; the top ten hold 0.25% to 0.35%. The material sequenced was CD4+ or CD8+ T cells sorted from blood, taken in a trial of the OX40 agonist ivuxolimab. The receptors shown here come from an adult with an advanced solid tumor such as melanoma, head and neck, liver or kidney cancer. Both conserved end residues are part of each CDR3.

cdr3_aa: CASSLYQSSYNEQFF; j_call: TRBJ2-1; v_call: TRBV5-1
cdr3_aa: CASSYSTSGGYEQYF; j_call: TRBJ2-7; v_call: TRBV6-5
cdr3_aa: CASSYGWGQETQYF; j_call: TRBJ2-5; v_call: TRBV6-5
cdr3_aa: CASSEVGRVNEKLFF; j_call: TRBJ1-4; v_call: TRBV2
cdr3_aa: CASRMTGGSYNEQFF; j_call: TRBJ2-1; v_call: TRBV6-5
cdr3_aa: CASREIPGTSGPSSYNEQFF; j_call: TRBJ2-1; v_call: TRBV28
cdr3_aa: CASSAGLAGGIAVGTQYF; j_call: TRBJ2-3; v_call: TRBV19
cdr3_aa: CARGTTGGTGELFF; j_call: TRBJ2-2; v_call: TRBV2
cdr3_aa: CASRPLASRGSYEQYF; j_call: TRBJ2-7; v_call: TRBV5-6
cdr3_aa: CTSSQDEGARYYEQYF; j_call: TRBJ2-7; v_call: TRBV1
cdr3_aa: CASSFAGGPGEQYF; j_call: TRBJ2-7; v_call: TRBV11-2
cdr3_aa: CASSLTGTGGYTF; j_call: TRBJ1-2; v_call: TRBV5-1
cdr3_aa: CASNLPPDREREQYF; j_call: TRBJ2-7; v_call: TRBV5-4
cdr3_aa: CASSVGLTNTGELFF; j_call: TRBJ2-2; v_call: TRBV9
cdr3_aa: CASSRPGLAGVHEQYF; j_call: TRBJ2-7; v_call: TRBV21-1
cdr3_aa: CASSQGYTEAFF; j_call: TRBJ1-1; v_call: TRBV5-1
cdr3_aa: CASSLVPVRTSGSRNEQFF; j_call: TRBJ2-1; v_call: TRBV5-1
cdr3_aa: CASSLEGTGVIYNEQFF; j_call: TRBJ2-1; v_call: TRBV7-8
cdr3_aa: CASRGRLSTDTQYF; j_call: TRBJ2-3; v_call: TRBV2
cdr3_aa: CATSRSGPYEQYF; j_call: TRBJ2-7; v_call: TRBV15
cdr3_aa: CASSLGFGSYNEQFF; j_call: TRBJ2-1; v_call: TRBV7-2
cdr3_aa: CASSSRTTPGQGYGIEQFF; j_call: TRBJ2-1; v_call: TRBV19
cdr3_aa: CASRRDSYNEQFF; j_call: TRBJ2-1; v_call: TRBV6-5
cdr3_aa: CASSLDGGRPQYF; j_call: TRBJ2-3; v_call: TRBV7-9
cdr3_aa: CASSPGQELNTEAFF; j_call: TRBJ1-1; v_call: TRBV5-1
cdr3_aa: CASSRDFSYEQYF; j_call: TRBJ2-7; v_call: TRBV5-6
cdr3_aa: CASSTGLAKNIQYF; j_call: TRBJ2-4; v_call: TRBV28
cdr3_aa: CASSQSSGSDTQYF; j_call: TRBJ2-3; v_call: TRBV14
cdr3_aa: CASSASTSGASSYEQYF; j_call: TRBJ2-7; v_call: TRBV7-2
cdr3_aa: CASSIVRAAGVSTEAFF; j_call: TRBJ1-1; v_call: TRBV19
cdr3_aa: CASSKGLAGVIGELFF; j_call: TRBJ2-2; v_call: TRBV19
cdr3_aa: CASSQDWARGETQYF; j_call: TRBJ2-5; v_call: TRBV4-2
cdr3_aa: CASSLSRLSTYNEQFF; j_call: TRBJ2-1; v_call: TRBV27
cdr3_aa: CASMGDRGRRNYGYTF; j_call: TRBJ1-2; v_call: TRBV19
cdr3_aa: CASSRRRQGAGETQYF; j_call: TRBJ2-5; v_call: TRBV7-8
cdr3_aa: CASSLVTYTDTQYF; j_call: TRBJ2-3; v_call: TRBV7-2
cdr3_aa: CASSPRSRTLLEAFF; j_call: TRBJ1-1; v_call: TRBV11-2
cdr3_aa: CATLWTPANTGELFF; j_call: TRBJ2-2; v_call: TRBV7-2
cdr3_aa: CASSQTGLAYEQYF; j_call: TRBJ2-7; v_call: TRBV4-2
cdr3_aa: CASSQAWGSYGYTF; j_call: TRBJ1-2; v_call: TRBV4-2
cdr3_aa: CASSLGQGGYNEQFF; j_call: TRBJ2-1; v_call: TRBV7-2
cdr3_aa: CASSSDSGGDTQYF; j_call: TRBJ2-3; v_call: TRBV7-7
cdr3_aa: CASSSGGTGRSYEQYF; j_call: TRBJ2-7; v_call: TRBV7-3
cdr3_aa: CASSLYRAGTYEQYF; j_call: TRBJ2-7; v_call: TRBV11-2